These T cell receptor beta chains were read from a single sample in a study of T cells after yellow fever vaccination. MiXCR, run by TCRdb on the 5' RACE reads, gives a single entry per CDR3 protein. The profile shows 95,000 to 100,000 distinct CDR3 sequences, under 7% of them singletons. The material sequenced was CD8+ T cells sorted from PBMCs, taken 10 days after the yellow fever booster vaccination. Receptors were obtained from a man aged 18 to 30 who received the YFV17D yellow fever vaccine. The CDR3 runs from the conserved cysteine through the conserved F or W. Fields, in order: V gene, D gene, J gene, clone size, CDR3 protein, CDR3 DNA. D genes are given only for firm matches. Not every row has a clone size; where given, it reads once, few, many or a size class.

TRBV7-8,-,TRBJ2-7,-,CASRSSYEQYF,TGTGCCAGCAGGAGCTCCTACGAGCAGTACTTC
TRBV12-3/TRBV12-4,TRBD2,TRBJ2-3,few,CASSLALAGGDTQYF,TGTGCCAGCAGTTTAGCCCTAGCCGGGGGGGATACGCAGTATTTT
TRBV4-1,-,TRBJ1-3,few,CASSQYRSSGNTIYF,TGCGCCAGCAGCCAATACAGAAGCTCTGGAAACACCATATATTTT
TRBV12-3/TRBV12-4,-,TRBJ1-2,few,CASSSGGSNYGYTF,TGTGCCAGCAGCTCTGGGGGCAGTAACTATGGCTACACCTTC
TRBV2,-,TRBJ2-1,-,CASIGGTSFGYNEQFF,TGTGCCAGCATCGGAGGTACTAGTTTTGGCTACAATGAGCAGTTCTTC
TRBV19,-,TRBJ1-1,many,CASSMGLNTEAFF,TGTGCCAGTAGTATGGGACTCAACACTGAAGCTTTCTTT
TRBV4-1,-,TRBJ2-3,few,CASSHPDWENTDTQYF,TGCGCCAGCAGCCATCCCGACTGGGAGAACACAGATACGCAGTATTTT
TRBV4-3,TRBD2,TRBJ2-5,few,CASSSTGLANQETQYF,TGCGCCAGCAGCTCGACGGGACTAGCGAATCAAGAGACCCAGTACTTC
TRBV12-3/TRBV12-4,-,TRBJ1-1,-,CASTDSLGTEAFF,TGTGCCAGCACGGACAGTTTGGGCACTGAAGCTTTCTTT
TRBV4-1,-,TRBJ1-2,-,CASSQGRTNYGYTF,TGCGCCAGCAGCCAAGGCCGCACAAACTATGGCTACACCTTC
TRBV6-5,-,TRBJ1-2,-,CAVARVANYGYTF,TGTGCCGTCGCCAGGGTAGCTAACTATGGCTACACCTTC
TRBV7-6,-,TRBJ2-5,many,CASSSSTRARLPQETQYF,TGTGCCAGCAGCTCCTCGACCCGAGCCAGGCTCCCACAAGAGACCCAGTACTTC
TRBV12-3/TRBV12-4,-,TRBJ2-3,-,CASSFLTGSTDTQYF,TGTGCCAGCAGTTTCCTGACAGGTTCAACAGATACGCAGTATTTT
TRBV4-1,-,TRBJ2-2,-,CASSRGAANTGELFF,TGCGCCAGCAGCCGTGGAGCGGCGAACACCGGGGAGCTGTTTTTT
TRBV7-9,-,TRBJ1-5,many,CASSLGGQPQHF,TGTGCCAGCAGCCTTGGGGGGCAGCCCCAGCATTTT
TRBV5-5,-,TRBJ1-1,-,CASSRRPLNTEAFF,TGTGCCAGCAGCCGCCGACCTCTCAACACTGAAGCTTTCTTT
TRBV4-1,TRBD1,TRBJ2-3,few,CASSHLPKGQGRGGDTQYF,TGCGCCAGCAGCCACCTACCCAAGGGACAGGGAAGAGGGGGAGATACGCAGTATTTT
TRBV28,TRBD2,TRBJ2-6,-,CASSEPRLAGEHSGANVLTF,TGTGCCAGCAGTGAACCCCGACTAGCGGGGGAACACTCTGGGGCCAACGTCCTGACTTTC
TRBV20-1,-,TRBJ2-1,many,CSARTAHSSYNEQFF,TGCAGTGCTAGGACAGCTCATAGCTCCTACAATGAGCAGTTCTTC
TRBV7-9,-,TRBJ2-7,few,CASSSVGGLEQYF,TGTGCCAGCAGCTCAGTGGGGGGGCTCGAGCAGTACTTC
TRBV6-2/TRBV6-3,-,TRBJ1-2,-,CASRYRDFIYGYTF,TGTGCCAGCAGGTACCGGGACTTCATCTATGGCTACACCTTC
TRBV6-6,-,TRBJ1-6,-,CASSYGPYNSPLHF,TGTGCCAGCAGTTACGGGCCCTATAATTCACCCCTCCACTTT
TRBV7-8,-,TRBJ1-3,-,CASSTGPGDSGNTIYF,TGTGCCAGCAGCACTGGACCGGGAGACTCTGGAAACACCATATATTTT
TRBV6-4,TRBD2,TRBJ2-1,few,CASSDGGEGHEQFF,TGTGCCAGCAGTGATGGGGGGGAGGGCCATGAGCAGTTCTTC
TRBV6-2/TRBV6-3,-,TRBJ2-1,few,CASSYHRQVGEQFF,TGTGCCAGCAGTTACCACCGACAGGTTGGGGAGCAGTTCTTC
TRBV9,-,TRBJ1-1,few,CASSPAWGNTEAFF,TGTGCCAGCAGCCCTGCGTGGGGGAACACTGAAGCTTTCTTT
TRBV5-1,-,TRBJ1-1,few,CASSPTRGPSMNTEAFF,TGCGCCAGCAGCCCCACAAGGGGCCCTTCCATGAACACTGAAGCTTTCTTT